The TCR beta chain described here comes from a study of blood T cell repertoires in COVID-19. The CDR3 contains 17 residues. CDR1 is SGHTA, CDR2 FQGTGA, per germline. J lost 3 bases, V lost 2 bases, and 9 bases had no gene match. The data were produced by immunoSEQ multiplex PCR, yet TCRdb's version contains in-frame clones alone and is incomplete. Among tens of thousands of clones, 85% were seen once, and the ten largest hold roughly 40%. The sequence derives from an elderly man with acute or convalescent COVID-19. Specimen: peripheral blood. V usage is TRBV7-3 and J usage is TRBJ2-4; 8 bases are a match to TRBD1. The CDR3 coding sequence is TGTGCCAGCAGCTTATCGACAGGGGTGGGTGGCAAAAACATTCAGTACTTC. Encoded protein: CASSLSTGVGGKNIQYF.